This TCR beta chain was captured by sequencing in a study of T cells in Graves' hyperthyroidism and ophthalmopathy. The source material, RNA transcripts, was used to amplify TCR beta CDR3 regions. The HTBI set primed first-round TCR CDR3 RT-PCR. In TCRdb, the multiplex PCR reads were re-called with MiXCR into one record per CDR3 protein. The sample carries about 400,000 distinct CDR3 sequences, more than 12% recorded once. Looked up from germline, CDR1 is MNHEY and CDR2 is SMNVEV (reference sequence). The CDR3 is 13 amino acids. V lost 1 base, J lost 8 bases, and 11 bases lay in between. This clonotype has a count of ten or more.

This receptor was taken from a man aged 45 to 65 with Graves' ophthalmopathy. V gene TRBV27 combines with J gene TRBJ1-1; D unresolved. Sample: blood. The CDR3 sequence: CASSLWVEGEAFF. In DNA form, the CDR3 reads TGTGCCAGCAGTTTATGGGTCGAGGGAGAAGCTTTCTTT.